Below are 5 T cell receptor beta chains sequenced from a single sample in a study of cytotoxic CD8 clonotypes in ibrutinib-treated CLL. Method: immunoSEQ multiplex PCR; TCRdb's copy keeps in-frame clones and lacks some. The sample includes roughly 180,000 clones, 72% seen only once; the top ten take 10% to 15%. Sequenced material: PBMCs, taken after 24 months of ibrutinib treatment. Receptors were obtained from a human donor with chronic lymphocytic leukemia.

V and J are TRBV28 and TRBJ2-1; the match to TRBD2 covers 7 bases. CDR3 length: 15 amino acids. V was pared by 6 bases and J by 7 bases, with 12 bases of the junction left unmatched. Looked up from germline, CDR1 is MDHEN and CDR2 is SYDVKM. The CDR3 sequence is CASRRLGGTTNEQFF. The CDR3 DNA reads TGTGCCAGCAGGAGACTCGGAGGGACTACAAATGAGCAGTTCTTC.

This chain links TRBV18 with TRBJ2-3, with 8 positions matching TRBD2. The CDR3 sequence is 12 residues long. The trim removed 5 bases at V and 6 bases at J, leaving 1 base unmatched. The germline gives CDR1 KGHSH, CDR2 LQKENI. The CDR3 DNA sequence: TGTGCCAGCTCAAGACTAGCGGATACGCAGTATTTT. It translates to CASSRLADTQYF. Together with reference TRBV18 and TRBJ2-3, the CDR3 gives the full variable domain: NAGVMQNPRHLVRRRGQEARLRCSPMKGHSHVYWYRQLPEEGLKFMVYLQKENIIDESGMPKERFSAEFPKEGPSILRIQQVVRGDSAAYFCASSRLADTQYFGPGTRLTVL.

This clone has a handful of counts. The J gene is TRBJ2-1, the V gene TRBV11-2, with D perhaps assigned TRBD1 or TRBD2 (5 bases each). CDR1 and CDR2 from the germline V gene are SGHAT and FQNNGV. This CDR3 contains 13 residues. V shed 2 bases and J shed 10 bases, with 12 bases lying between them. The CDR3 is CASSLLGVNEQFF. The CDR3 DNA reads as TGTGCCAGCAGCTTACTGGGGGTAAACGAGCAGTTCTTC.

In its sample, this clone was seen a few times. This chain links TRBV29-1 with TRBJ2-3, with no clear D. CDR3 size: 14 residues. Looked up from germline, CDR1 is SQVTM and CDR2 is ANQGSEA. Trimming pared 4 bases from V and 3 bases from J, leaving 14 bases between. CDR3 region: CSVATAMGTDTQYF. CDR3 DNA sequence: TGCAGCGTTGCAACCGCGATGGGTACAGATACGCAGTATTTT.

This clone appeared a few times. The V call is TRBV29-1, the J call TRBJ1-1, with a weak D call TRBD1 (6 bases). From germline, CDR1 is SQVTM and CDR2 ANQGSEA. The CDR3 is 15 residues long. Trimming shortened V by 7 bases and J by 0 bases, and 18 bases separated the two germline ends. CDR3 region: CSAGLLQGMNTEAFF. DNA for the CDR3: TGCAGCGCTGGCCTCTTACAGGGAATGAACACTGAAGCTTTCTTT.